The entry below gives a single T cell receptor (beta chain) sequence along with its context. The data originate from a study of T cell responses to AZD1222 COVID-19 vaccine. Libraries were prepared by immunoSEQ multiplex PCR; TCRdb keeps only in-frame clonotypes and omits some of them. The profile shows 100,000 to 150,000 clones, approximately 88% of them singletons. The sequence came from an adult in good health. The source material was peripheral blood, sampled on day 0 of AZD1222 vaccination.

In nucleotides, the CDR3 is TGTGCCTGGAGTGTATTGAGCAATGAGCAGTTCTTC. It is translated as CAWSVLSNEQFF. J is TRBJ2-1 and V is TRBV30; D unclear. The length of the CDR3 is 12 residues. Germline values: CDR1 GTSNPN, CDR2 SVGIG (reference sequence). Trimming took 0 bases from V and 6 from J, leaving 6 bases between them.